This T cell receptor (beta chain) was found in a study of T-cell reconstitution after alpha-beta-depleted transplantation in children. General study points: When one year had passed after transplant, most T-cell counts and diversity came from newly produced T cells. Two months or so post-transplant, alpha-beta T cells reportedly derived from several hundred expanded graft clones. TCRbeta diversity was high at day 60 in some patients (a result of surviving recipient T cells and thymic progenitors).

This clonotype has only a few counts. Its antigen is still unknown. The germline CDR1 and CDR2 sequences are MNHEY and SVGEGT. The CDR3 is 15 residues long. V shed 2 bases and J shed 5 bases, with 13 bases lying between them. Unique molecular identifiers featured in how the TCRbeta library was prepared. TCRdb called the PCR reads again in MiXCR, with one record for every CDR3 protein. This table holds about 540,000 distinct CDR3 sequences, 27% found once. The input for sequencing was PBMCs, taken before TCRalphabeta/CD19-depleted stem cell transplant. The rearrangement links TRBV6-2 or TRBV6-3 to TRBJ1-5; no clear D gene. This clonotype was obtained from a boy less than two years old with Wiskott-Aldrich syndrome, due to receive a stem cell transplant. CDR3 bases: TGTGCCAGCAGTTACGACCCCCGAATGGATCAGCCCCAGCATTTT. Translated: CASSYDPRMDQPQHF.